The clone carrying this TCR beta chain was seen only a few times. What it binds is unknown. The sample comes from a study of CD8 T cells in ankylosing spondylitis. General study results and limits: CD8+ by phenotype, disease-linked clones were relatively rare in peripheral blood. Reportedly, disease-linked clones are significantly enriched in ankylosing spondylitis patients' matched synovial fluid. A TCR beta motif of 7 or 8 highly homologous variants appeared characteristic of ankylosing spondylitis blood.

With 5 bases clipped from V and 2 bases from J, the junction kept 7 bases outside the gene matches. CDR1 and CDR2 (germline): SEHNR, FQNEAQ (reference sequence). CDR3 length: 15 amino acids. Quantitative molecular-barcoded 5'-RACE generated the TCR beta libraries. TCRdb re-analysed the 5' RACE reads in MiXCR, keeping a single row per CDR3 protein. This table holds approximately 140,000 distinct CDR3 sequences, under 55% found once. The V gene is TRBV7-9, the J gene TRBJ1-2, with 8 bases matching TRBD1. The receptor comes from a male donor with ankylosing spondylitis. The sequencing input was synovial fluid, either unsorted or a sorted T cell fraction (not recorded which). The CDR3 bases are TGTGCCAGCAGCCTCCGACAGGGGCTGAACTATGGCTACACCTTC. Translating gives CASSLRQGLNYGYTF.